The source of this T cell receptor (beta chain) is a study of blood T cell repertoires in COVID-19. Libraries were prepared by immunoSEQ multiplex PCR; TCRdb keeps only in-frame clonotypes and omits some of them. The data contain thousands of clones, about nine tenths of them singletons. The CDR3 totals 15 residues. Deletions cut 3 bases from V and 2 bases from J, with 13 bases between. Germline V gene data show CDR1 as MGHRA and CDR2 as YSYEKL. The sequencing sample was made of peripheral blood. The rearrangement uses TRBV4-1 and TRBJ1-1, with D possibly being TRBD1 (5 bases). This TCR came from a man aged 65 to 79 with active COVID-19. CDR3: CASSQDQGTNTEAFF. The CDR3 DNA sequence: TGCGCCAGCAGCCAGGATCAGGGCACTAACACTGAAGCTTTCTTT.